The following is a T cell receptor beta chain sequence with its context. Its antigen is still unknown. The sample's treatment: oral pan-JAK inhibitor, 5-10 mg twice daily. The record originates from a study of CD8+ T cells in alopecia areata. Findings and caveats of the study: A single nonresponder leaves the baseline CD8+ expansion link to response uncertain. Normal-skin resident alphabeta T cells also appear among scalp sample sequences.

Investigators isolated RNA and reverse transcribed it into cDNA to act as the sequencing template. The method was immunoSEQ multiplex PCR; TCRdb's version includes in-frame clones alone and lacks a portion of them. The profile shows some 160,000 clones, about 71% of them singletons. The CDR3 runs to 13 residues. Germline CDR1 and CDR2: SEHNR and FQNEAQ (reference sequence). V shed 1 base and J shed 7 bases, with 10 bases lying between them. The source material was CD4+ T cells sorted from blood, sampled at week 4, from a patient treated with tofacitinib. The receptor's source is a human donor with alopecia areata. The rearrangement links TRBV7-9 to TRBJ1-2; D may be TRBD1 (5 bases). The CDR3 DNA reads TGTGCCAGCAGCTTAGACGGGGACGGTGGCTACACCTTC. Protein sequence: CASSLDGDGGYTF. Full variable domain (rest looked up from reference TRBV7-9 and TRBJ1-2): DTGVSQNPRHKITKRGQNVTFRCDPISEHNRLYWYRQTLGQGPEFLTYFQNEAQLEKSRLLSDRFSAERPKGSFSTLEIQRTEQGDSAMYLCASSLDGDGGYTFGSGTRLTVV.